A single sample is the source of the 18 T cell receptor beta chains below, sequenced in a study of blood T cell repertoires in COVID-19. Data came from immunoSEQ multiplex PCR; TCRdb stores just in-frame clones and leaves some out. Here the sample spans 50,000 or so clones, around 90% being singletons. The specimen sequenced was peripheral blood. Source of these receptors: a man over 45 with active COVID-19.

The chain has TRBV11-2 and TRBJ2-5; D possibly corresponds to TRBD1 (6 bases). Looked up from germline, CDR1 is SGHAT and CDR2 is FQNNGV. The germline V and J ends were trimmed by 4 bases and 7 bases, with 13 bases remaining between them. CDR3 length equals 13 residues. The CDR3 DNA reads TGTGCCAGCAGCTCCCGGGACACCGGGACCCAGTACTTC. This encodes CASSSRDTGTQYF.

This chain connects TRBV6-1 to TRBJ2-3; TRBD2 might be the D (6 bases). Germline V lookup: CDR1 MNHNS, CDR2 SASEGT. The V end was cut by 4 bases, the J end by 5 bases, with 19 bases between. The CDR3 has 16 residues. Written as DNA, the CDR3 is TGTGCCAGCAGTGCTGGGGCGGGGCAAAGTATAGATACGCAGTATTTT. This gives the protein CASSAGAGQSIDTQYF.

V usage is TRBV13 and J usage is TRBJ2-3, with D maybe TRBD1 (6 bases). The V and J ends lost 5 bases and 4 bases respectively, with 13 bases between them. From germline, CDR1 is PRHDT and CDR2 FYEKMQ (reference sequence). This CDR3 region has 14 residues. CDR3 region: CASSQGRGADTQYF. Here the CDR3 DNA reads TGTGCCAGCAGCCAGGGCAGGGGTGCAGATACGCAGTATTTT.

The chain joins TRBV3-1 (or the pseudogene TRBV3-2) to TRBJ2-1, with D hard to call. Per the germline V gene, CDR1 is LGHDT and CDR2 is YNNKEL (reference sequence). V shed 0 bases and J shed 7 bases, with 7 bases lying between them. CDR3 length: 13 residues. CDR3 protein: CASSQDRRNEQFF. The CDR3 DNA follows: TGTGCCAGCAGCCAAGATCGCAGGAATGAGCAGTTCTTC.

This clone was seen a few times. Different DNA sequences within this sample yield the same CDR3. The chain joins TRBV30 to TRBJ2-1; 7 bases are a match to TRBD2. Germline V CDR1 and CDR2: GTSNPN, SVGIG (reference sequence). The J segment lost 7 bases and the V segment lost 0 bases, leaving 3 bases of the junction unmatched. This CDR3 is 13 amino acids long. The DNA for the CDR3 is TGTGCCTGGAGTGTTAACGGGAGGAATGAGCAGTTCTTC. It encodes CAWSVNGRNEQFF.

The DNA of the CDR3 is TGTGCCAGCAGCTTCGGTGGGGCCCGAGAGACCCAGTACTTC. This sequence encodes CASSFGGARETQYF. This sequence joins TRBV7-2 and TRBJ2-5, with D possibly TRBD1 on 5 matching bases. In germline, CDR1 is SGHTA, CDR2 FQGNSA. The V end was cut by 3 bases, the J end by 4 bases, with 12 bases between. The CDR3 extends over 14 amino acids.

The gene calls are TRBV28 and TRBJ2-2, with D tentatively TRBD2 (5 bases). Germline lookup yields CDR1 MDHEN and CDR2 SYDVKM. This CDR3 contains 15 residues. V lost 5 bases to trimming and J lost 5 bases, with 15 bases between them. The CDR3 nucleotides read TGTGCCAGCAGTGGTTCCCTAGCTGGAACCGGGGAGCTGTTTTTT. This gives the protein CASSGSLAGTGELFF.

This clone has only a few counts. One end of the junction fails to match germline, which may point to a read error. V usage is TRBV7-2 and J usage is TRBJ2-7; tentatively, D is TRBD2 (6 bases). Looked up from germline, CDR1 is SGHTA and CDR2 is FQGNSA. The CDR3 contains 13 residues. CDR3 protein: CASSVAAAYEQYF. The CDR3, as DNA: TGTGCCAGCAGCGTAGCGGCGGCCTACGAGCAGTACTTC.

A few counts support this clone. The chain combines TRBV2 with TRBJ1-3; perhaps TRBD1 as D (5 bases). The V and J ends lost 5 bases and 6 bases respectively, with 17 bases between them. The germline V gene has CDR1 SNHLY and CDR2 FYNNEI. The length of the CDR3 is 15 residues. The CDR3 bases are TGTGCCAGCAGTCCCCAGGGAGGAGGTCTAAACACCATATATTTT. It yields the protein CASSPQGGGLNTIYF.

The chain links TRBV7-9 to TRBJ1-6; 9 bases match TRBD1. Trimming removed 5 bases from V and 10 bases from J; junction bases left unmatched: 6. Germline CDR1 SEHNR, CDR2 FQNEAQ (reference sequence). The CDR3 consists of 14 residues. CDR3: CASSPTGGTSPLHF. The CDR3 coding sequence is TGTGCCAGCAGCCCGACAGGGGGAACCTCACCCCTCCACTTT.

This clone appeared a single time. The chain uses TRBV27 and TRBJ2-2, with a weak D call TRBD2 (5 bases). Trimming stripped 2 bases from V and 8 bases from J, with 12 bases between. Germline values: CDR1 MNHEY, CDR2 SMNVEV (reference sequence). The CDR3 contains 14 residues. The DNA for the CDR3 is TGTGCCAGCAGTTTACGACCGGACTGGGGGGAGCTGTTTTTT. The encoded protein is CASSLRPDWGELFF.

The CDR3: CASSNRDRGTPLHF. CDR3 nucleotides: TGCGCCAGCAGCAACCGGGACAGGGGGACACCCCTCCACTTT. The chain combines TRBV4-1 with TRBJ1-6; 11 bases fit TRBD1. Trimming cost V 5 bases and J 11 bases; bases outside gene matches: 5. The germline gives CDR1 MGHRA, CDR2 YSYEKL. There are 14 residues in the CDR3.

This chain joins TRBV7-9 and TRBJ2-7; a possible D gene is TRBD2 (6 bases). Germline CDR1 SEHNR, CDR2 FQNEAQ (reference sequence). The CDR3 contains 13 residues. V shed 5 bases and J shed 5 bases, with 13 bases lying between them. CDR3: CASSPPLAHEQYF. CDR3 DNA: TGTGCCAGCAGCCCCCCACTAGCTCACGAGCAGTACTTC.

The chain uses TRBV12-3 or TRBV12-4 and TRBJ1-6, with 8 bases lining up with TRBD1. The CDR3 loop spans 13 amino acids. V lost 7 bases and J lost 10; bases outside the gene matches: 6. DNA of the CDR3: TGTGCCAGCACCCAACAGGGGGGATCACCCCTCCACTTT. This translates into CASTQQGGSPLHF.

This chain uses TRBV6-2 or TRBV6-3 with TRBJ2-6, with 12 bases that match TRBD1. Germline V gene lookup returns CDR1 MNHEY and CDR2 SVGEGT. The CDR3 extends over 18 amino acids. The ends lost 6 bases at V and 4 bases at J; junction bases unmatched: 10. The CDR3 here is CASSARGTGGAGANVLTF. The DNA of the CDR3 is TGTGCCAGCAGCGCCAGAGGGACAGGGGGCGCCGGGGCCAACGTCCTGACTTTC.

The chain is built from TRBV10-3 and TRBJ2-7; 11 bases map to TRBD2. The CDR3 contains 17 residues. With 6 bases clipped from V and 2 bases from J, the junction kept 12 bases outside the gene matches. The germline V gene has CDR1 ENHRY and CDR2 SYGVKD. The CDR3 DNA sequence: TGTGCCATCAGGGCGGCGGGACTAGCGGTTTCAGCCTACGAGCAGTACTTC. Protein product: CAIRAAGLAVSAYEQYF.

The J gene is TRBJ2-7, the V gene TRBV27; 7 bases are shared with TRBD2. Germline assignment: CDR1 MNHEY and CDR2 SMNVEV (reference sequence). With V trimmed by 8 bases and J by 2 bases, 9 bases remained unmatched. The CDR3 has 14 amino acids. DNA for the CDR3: TGTGCCAGCGGGAGAGAGCGGGGTACCTACGAGCAGTACTTC. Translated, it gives CASGRERGTYEQYF.

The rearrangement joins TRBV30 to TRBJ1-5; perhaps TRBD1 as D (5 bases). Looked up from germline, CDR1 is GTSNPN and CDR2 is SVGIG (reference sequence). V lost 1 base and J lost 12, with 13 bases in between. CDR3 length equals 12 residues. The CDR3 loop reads CAWSDGGPHQHF. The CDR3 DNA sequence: TGTGCCTGGAGTGACGGGGGTCCCCACCAGCATTTT.